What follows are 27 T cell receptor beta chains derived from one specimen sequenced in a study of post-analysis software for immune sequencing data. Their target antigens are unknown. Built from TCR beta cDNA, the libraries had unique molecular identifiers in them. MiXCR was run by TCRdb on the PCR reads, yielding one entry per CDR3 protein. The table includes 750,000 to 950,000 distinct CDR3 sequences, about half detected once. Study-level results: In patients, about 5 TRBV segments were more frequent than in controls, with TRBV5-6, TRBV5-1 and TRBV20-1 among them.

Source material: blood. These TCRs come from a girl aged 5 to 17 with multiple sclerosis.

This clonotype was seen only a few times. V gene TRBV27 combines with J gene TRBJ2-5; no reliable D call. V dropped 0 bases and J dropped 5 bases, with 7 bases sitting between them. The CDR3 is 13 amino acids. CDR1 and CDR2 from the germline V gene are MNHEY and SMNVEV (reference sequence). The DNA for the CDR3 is TGTGCCAGCAGTTTATCATACGGGGAGACCCAGTACTTC. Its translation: CASSLSYGETQYF.

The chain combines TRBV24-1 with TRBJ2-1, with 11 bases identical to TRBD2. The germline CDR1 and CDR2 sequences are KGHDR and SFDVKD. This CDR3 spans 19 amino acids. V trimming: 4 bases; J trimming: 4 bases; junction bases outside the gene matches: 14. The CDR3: CATSETGFASGRFYNEQFF. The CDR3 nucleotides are TGTGCCACCAGTGAGACAGGGTTCGCTAGCGGGAGGTTTTACAATGAGCAGTTCTTC.

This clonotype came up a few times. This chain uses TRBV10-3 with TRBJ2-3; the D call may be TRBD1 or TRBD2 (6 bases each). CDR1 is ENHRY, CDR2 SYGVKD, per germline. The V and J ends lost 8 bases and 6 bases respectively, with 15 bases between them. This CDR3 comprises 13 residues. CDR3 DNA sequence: TGTGCCATCGGCCCCGAGGGGGGTGATACGCAGTATTTT. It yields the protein CAIGPEGGDTQYF.

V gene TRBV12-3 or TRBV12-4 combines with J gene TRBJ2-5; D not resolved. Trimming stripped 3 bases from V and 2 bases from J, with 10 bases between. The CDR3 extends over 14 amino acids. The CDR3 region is CASSFSGLQETQYF. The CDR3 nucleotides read TGTGCCAGCAGTTTCAGTGGTCTGCAAGAGACCCAGTACTTC.

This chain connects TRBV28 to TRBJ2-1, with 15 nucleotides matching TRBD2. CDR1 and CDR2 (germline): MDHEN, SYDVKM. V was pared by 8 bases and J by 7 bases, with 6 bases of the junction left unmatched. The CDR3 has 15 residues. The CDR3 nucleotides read TGTGCCAGCTCGGGCGGGACTAGCGGGAGGAATGAGCAGTTCTTC. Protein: CASSGGTSGRNEQFF.

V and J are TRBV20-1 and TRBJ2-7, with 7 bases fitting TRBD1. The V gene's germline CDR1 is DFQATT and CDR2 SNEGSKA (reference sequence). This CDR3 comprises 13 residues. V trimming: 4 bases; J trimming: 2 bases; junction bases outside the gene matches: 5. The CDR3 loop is CSAIPTGTYEQYF. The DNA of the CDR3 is TGCAGTGCTATCCCGACAGGGACCTACGAGCAGTACTTC.

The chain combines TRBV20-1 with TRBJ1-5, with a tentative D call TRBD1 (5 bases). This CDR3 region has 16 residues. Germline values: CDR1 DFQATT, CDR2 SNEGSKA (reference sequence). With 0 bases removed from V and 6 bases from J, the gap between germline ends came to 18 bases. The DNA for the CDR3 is TGCAGTGCTAGAGATCTCTGGGGGATGCGGTCTCAGCCCCAGCATTTT. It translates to CSARDLWGMRSQPQHF.

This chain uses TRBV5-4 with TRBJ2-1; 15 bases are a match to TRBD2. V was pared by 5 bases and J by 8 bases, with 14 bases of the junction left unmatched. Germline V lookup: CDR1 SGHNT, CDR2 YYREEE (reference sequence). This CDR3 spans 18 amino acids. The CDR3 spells CASRGLAGGGSLGDEQFF. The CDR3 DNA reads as TGTGCCAGCAGGGGACTAGCGGGAGGTGGATCCTTGGGCGATGAGCAGTTCTTC.

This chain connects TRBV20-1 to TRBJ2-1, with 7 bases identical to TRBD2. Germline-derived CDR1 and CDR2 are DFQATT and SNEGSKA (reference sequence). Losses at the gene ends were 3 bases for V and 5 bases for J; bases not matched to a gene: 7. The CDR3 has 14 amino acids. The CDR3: CSARGQGGHNEQFF. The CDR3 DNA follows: TGCAGTGCTAGGGGGCAGGGAGGGCACAATGAGCAGTTCTTC.

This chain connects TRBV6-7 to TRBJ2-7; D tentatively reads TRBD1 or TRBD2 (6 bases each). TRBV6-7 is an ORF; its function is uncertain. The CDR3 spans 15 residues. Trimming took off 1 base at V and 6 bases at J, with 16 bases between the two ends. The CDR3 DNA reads TGTGCCAGCAGTTACTGGAAACAGGGACTCGGCGAGCAGTACTTC. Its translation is CASSYWKQGLGEQYF.

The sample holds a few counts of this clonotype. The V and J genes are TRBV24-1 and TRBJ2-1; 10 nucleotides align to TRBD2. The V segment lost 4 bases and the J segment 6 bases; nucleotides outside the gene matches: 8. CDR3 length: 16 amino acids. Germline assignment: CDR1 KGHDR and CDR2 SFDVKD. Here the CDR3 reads CATSDLLAGDRNEQFF. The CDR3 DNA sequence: TGTGCCACCAGTGACCTTCTAGCGGGAGATCGCAATGAGCAGTTCTTC.

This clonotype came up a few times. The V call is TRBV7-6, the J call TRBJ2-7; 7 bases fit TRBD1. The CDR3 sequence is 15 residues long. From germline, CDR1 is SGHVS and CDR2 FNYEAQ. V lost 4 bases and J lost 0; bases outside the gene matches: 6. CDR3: CASSSTGDFSYEQYF. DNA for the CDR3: TGTGCCAGCAGCTCTACAGGGGATTTCTCCTACGAGCAGTACTTC.

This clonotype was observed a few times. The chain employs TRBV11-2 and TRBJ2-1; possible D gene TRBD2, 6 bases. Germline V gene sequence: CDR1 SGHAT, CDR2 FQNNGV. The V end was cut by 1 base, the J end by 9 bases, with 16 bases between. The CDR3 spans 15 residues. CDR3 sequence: CASSLVGRERAEQFF. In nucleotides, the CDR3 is TGTGCCAGCAGCTTAGTCGGTCGGGAGAGGGCTGAGCAGTTCTTC.

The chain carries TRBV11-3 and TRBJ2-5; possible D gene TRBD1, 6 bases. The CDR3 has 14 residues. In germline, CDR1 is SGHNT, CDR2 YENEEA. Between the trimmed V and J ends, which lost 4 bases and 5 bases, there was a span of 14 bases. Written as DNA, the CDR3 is TGTGCCAGCAGCTCTAGGGACATTTTGGAGACCCAGTACTTC. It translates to CASSSRDILETQYF.

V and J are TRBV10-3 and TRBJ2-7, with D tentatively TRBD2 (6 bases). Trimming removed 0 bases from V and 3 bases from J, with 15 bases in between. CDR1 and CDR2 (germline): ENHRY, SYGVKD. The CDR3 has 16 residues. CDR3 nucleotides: TGTGCCATCAGTGAGTCCGGCCTAGCGAGAAACTACGAGCAGTACTTC. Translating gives CAISESGLARNYEQYF.

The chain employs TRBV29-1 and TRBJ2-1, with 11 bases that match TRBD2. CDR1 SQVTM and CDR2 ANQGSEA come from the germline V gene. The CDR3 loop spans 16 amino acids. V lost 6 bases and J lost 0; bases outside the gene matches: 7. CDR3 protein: CSVLITSGSSYNEQFF. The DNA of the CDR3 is TGCAGCGTCCTAATTACTAGCGGGAGCTCCTACAATGAGCAGTTCTTC.

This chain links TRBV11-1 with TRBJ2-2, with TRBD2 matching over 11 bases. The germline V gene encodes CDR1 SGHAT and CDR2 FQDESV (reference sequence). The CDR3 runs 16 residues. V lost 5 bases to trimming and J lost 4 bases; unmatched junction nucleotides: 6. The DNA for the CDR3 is TGTGCCAGCAGCCAACTAGCGGGAGTTGGCACCGGGGAGCTGTTTTTT. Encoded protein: CASSQLAGVGTGELFF.

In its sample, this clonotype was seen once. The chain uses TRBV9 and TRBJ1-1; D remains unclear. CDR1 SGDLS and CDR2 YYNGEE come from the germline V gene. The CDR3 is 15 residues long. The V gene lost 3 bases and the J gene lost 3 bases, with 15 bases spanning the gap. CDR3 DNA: TGTGCCAGCAGCGCAACCGAACGTGAAGACACTGAAGCTTTCTTT. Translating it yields CASSATEREDTEAFF.

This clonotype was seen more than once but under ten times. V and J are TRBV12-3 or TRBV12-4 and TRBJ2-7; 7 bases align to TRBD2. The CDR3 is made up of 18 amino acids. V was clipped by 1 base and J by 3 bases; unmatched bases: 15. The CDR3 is CASSLDAWGGAGDYEQYF. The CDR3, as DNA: TGTGCCAGCAGTTTAGACGCCTGGGGTGGGGCGGGAGACTACGAGCAGTACTTC.

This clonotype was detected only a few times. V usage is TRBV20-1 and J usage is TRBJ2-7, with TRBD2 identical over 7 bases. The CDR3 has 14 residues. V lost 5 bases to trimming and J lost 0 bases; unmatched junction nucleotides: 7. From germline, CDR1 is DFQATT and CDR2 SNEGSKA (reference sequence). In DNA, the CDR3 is TGCAGTGCTCCTGGCTGGACTAGCTCCTACGAGCAGTACTTC. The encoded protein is CSAPGWTSSYEQYF.

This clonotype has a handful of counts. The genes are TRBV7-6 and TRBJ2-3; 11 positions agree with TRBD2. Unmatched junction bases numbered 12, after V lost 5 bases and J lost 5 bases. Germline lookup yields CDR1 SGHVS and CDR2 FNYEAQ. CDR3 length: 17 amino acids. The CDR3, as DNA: TGTGCCAGCAGCCATAAGCCACTAGCGGGAGCTGGAGATACGCAGTATTTT. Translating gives CASSHKPLAGAGDTQYF.

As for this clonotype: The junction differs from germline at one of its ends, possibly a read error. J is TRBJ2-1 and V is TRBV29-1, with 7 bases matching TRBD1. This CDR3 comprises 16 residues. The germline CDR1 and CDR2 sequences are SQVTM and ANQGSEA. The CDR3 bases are TGCAGCGTTGAAGATCTAACAGGGGCTTCCTACGATGAGCAGTTCTTC. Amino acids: CSVEDLTGASYDEQFF.

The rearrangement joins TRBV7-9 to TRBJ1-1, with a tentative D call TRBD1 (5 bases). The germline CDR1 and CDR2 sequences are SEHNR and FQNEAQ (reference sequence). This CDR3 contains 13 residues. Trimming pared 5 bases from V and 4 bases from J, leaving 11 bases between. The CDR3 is CASSVGRITEAFF. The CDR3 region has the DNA TGTGCCAGCAGCGTGGGACGCATCACTGAAGCTTTCTTT.

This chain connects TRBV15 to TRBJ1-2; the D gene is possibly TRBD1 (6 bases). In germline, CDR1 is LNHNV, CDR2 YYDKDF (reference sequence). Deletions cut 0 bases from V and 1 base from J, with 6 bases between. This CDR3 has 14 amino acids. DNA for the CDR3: TGTGCCACCAGCAGAGAGGACAGTAACTATGGCTACACCTTC. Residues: CATSREDSNYGYTF. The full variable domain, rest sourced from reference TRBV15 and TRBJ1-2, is DAMVIQNPRYQVTQFGKPVTLSCSQTLNHNVMYWYQQKSSQAPKLLFHYYDKDFNNEADTPDNFQSRRPNTSFCFLDIRSPGLGDTAMYLCATSREDSNYGYTFGSGTRLTVV.

CDR3 region: CSAVGTSLYNEQFF. The CDR3 nucleotides read TGCAGTGCCGTAGGGACTAGCCTGTACAATGAGCAGTTCTTC. The rearrangement joins TRBV20-1 to TRBJ2-1; 9 bases map to TRBD2. Germline CDR1 DFQATT, CDR2 SNEGSKA (reference sequence). There are 14 residues in the CDR3. V lost 6 bases and J lost 4; bases outside the gene matches: 7.

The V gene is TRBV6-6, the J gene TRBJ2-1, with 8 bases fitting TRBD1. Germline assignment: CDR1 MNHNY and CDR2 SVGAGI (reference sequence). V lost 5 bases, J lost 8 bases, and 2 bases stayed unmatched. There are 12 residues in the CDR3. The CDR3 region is CASSLTGDEQFF. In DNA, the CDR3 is TGTGCCAGCAGTCTGACAGGGGATGAGCAGTTCTTC.

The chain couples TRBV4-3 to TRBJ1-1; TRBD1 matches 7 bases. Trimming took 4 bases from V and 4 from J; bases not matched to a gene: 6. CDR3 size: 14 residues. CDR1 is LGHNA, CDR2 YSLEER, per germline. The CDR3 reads CASSPQTGTTEAFF. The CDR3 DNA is TGCGCCAGCAGCCCTCAGACAGGGACCACTGAAGCTTTCTTT.